These 3 T cell receptor beta chains originate from one sample sequenced in a study of sequential checkpoint blockade in melanoma. Treatment given: randomized to nivolumab then ipilimumab (arm A) or the reverse (arm B). Method: immunoSEQ multiplex PCR; TCRdb's copy keeps in-frame clones and lacks some. The sample includes under 25,000 clones, 75% to 85% of them seen just once. Sample: CD8+ T cells sorted from blood (inferred from file names), taken from a patient given nivolumab and ipilimumab in sequence. These receptors came from a human donor with melanoma.

This sequence joins TRBV28 and TRBJ1-5, with TRBD1 as a possible D gene (6 bases). Germline CDR1 and CDR2: MDHEN and SYDVKM. V was pared by 8 bases and J by 5 bases, with 16 bases between. The length of the CDR3 is 14 residues. CDR3 sequence (DNA): TGTGCCAGCGGTTACCGGGACACACATCAGCCCCAGCATTTT. It specifies CASGYRDTHQPQHF.

The rearrangement links TRBV27 to TRBJ2-7, with 7 nucleotides matching TRBD2. Per germline, CDR1 MNHEY and CDR2 SMNVEV (reference sequence). Trimming took 3 bases from V and 0 from J; bases not matched to a gene: 2. The CDR3 runs 14 residues. CDR3 region: CASSLASGSYEQYF. The CDR3 DNA follows: TGTGCCAGCAGTTTGGCTAGCGGCTCCTACGAGCAGTACTTC.

The genes are TRBV5-6 and TRBJ1-1, with TRBD1 identical over 7 bases. Looked up from germline, CDR1 is SGHDT and CDR2 is YYEEEE. Trimming at V came to 4 bases and at J to 1 base, leaving 7 bases not matched to a gene. The CDR3 is 15 amino acids. This CDR3 reads CASSGRTGRNTEAFF. The CDR3 DNA is TGTGCCAGCAGCGGGAGGACAGGCCGGAACACTGAAGCTTTCTTT.